Included here is one T cell receptor (beta chain) sequence, with context. Its target antigen remains unknown. No much larger clonotype is one base removed from it; base qualities were not supplied. CD8 naive samples were obtained by positive selection for CCR7 among CD45RO-negative cells, yielding a CD45RA+CCR7+ population from which TemRA cells were excluded. Donors were healthy HIV-negative adults with no recently reported acute infections or vaccinations. All donors were Caucasian adults living in Nashville, Tennessee, USA. Blood was collected by leukapheresis, and PBMCs were isolated by Ficoll-Histopaque density gradient centrifugation and then cryopreserved in liquid nitrogen vapor phase. Analytical flow cytometry was used to check the purity and quantity of each magnetically sorted T cell population. Each sorted fraction had its genomic DNA isolated and then quantified by UV absorbance on a Nanodrop 2000c.

TCR CDR3 regions were amplified from genomic DNA by multiplex PCR using the deep immunoSEQ assay. Extracted genomic DNA from each cell subset was distributed evenly across all wells of several immunoSEQ 96-well plates, and each plate was treated as a replicate. For sorted subsets, around 200 ng genomic DNA, equal to tens of thousands of T cell genomes, was loaded into each replicate PCR. Purified libraries were measured with a Qubit 3.0 fluorometer, size-checked on a Bioanalyzer 2100, and measured again with the KAPA Library Quantification kit. Each immunoSEQ 96-well plate was sequenced on its own single-read 150-cycle Illumina NextSeq 550 flow cell. The authors' analysis ran thus. The immunoSEQ output contained only junctional sequences without quality scores, so filtering could not match that applied to full-length reads. Sequences were annotated with PyIR, a Python wrapper for IgBLAST v1.9, using IMGT germline references to assign V/J genes and CDR3. Reads with weak V/J assignments (E-value above 1e-6), missing CDR3, stop codons, out-of-frame junctions, or ambiguous translated residues were removed. V3J clonotypes were defined as sequences sharing the same inferred V gene, J gene, and CDR3 amino acid sequence. To compute the percentage overlap between repertoires, the number of shared unique clonotypes was divided by the size of the smaller repertoire. Three approaches were used to assess repertoire richness: RTK rarefaction, the Chao1 estimator, and Recon v2.1 estimates of unobserved clonotypes. Generation probabilities were computed with OLGA for all TCRbeta clonotypes obtained by the gDNA method from four donors. Imported from immuneACCESS, the table was reduced by TCRdb to in-frame sequences with V and J called. These copies leave out some clones; in studies compared against another copy, an unresolved V gene accounts for under half, and the cause of the remainder is not known. V and J calls and clone size come straight from that table; D and trimming were deduced from the DNA. The sample includes around 2,000,000 clones, with about 95% observed a single time. Jointly, the top ten make up 1.1% of the sample.

The entry originates in a study of shared clonotypes between healthy human individuals (dated by TCRdb to the early 2020s). About the investigation overall: The cohort included three men and a couple of women between 18 and 49 years of age. For each donor, three plates each were used for CD4 naive and CD4 memory, two plates were used for CD8 naive, and one plate was used for CD8 memory. To estimate repertoire size and how much clonotype sharing occurs between individuals, the study deeply sequenced the blood TCR repertoires of five healthy adults. Different laboratories and diverse techniques were used to prepare libraries and sequence TCR repertoires, to increase sequencing depth and limit assay-specific biases. Per donor, leukapheresis produced somewhere between about 0.85 and 8.9 billion PBMCs.

From cysteine to phenylalanine, the CDR3 is 15 amino acids long. The DNA shown is the 45-base CDR3, in frame from base 1. The germline V gene (reference sequence) sets CDR1 to SEHNR and CDR2 to FQNEAQ. V sheds 5 bases and J sheds 0 bases, leaving 12 bases between their ends. On the study overall, not on this receptor specifically: Sampling was restricted to blood, and TCR repertoires in tissues likely differ from the TCR repertoires found in blood. Compared with non-shared clonotypes, clonotypes shared by all four sorted-subset donors had higher generation probabilities. Sharing across a few donors was observed for approximately 5% of naive CD4, 3% to 3.5% of naive CD8, about 2.3% of memory CD4, and roughly 0.4% of memory CD8 clonotypes. Even with the large sequencing depth, rarefaction of the sorted-subset datasets indicated that sequencing was incomplete. Naive subsets generally had larger estimated clonotype richness than memory subsets did. The genetic and exposure-history diversity represented was limited by the small number of donors. Pairwise subsampling indicated that sequencing depth was expected to affect the degree of clonotype sharing among donors.

The sample consisted of naive CD8+ T cells sorted from blood. The cell subset or site tag for this specimen amounts to: CD45RA+CCR7+. The origin of this receptor is a man between 18 and 29 years old in good health. The chain is assembled from TRBV7-9 and TRBJ2-3; the D gene is not confidently resolved. The sequence in DNA is TGTGCCAGCAGCCCAGGCGGTCTTAGCACAGATACGCAGTATTTT. It codes for CASSPGGLSTDTQYF. Supplemented by the reference TRBV7-9 and TRBJ2-3 proteins around the CDR3, the complete variable domain is DTGVSQNPRHKITKRGQNVTFRCDPISEHNRLYWYRQTLGQGPEFLTYFQNEAQLEKSRLLSDRFSAERPKGSFSTLEIQRTEQGDSAMYLCASSPGGLSTDTQYFGPGTRLTVL.